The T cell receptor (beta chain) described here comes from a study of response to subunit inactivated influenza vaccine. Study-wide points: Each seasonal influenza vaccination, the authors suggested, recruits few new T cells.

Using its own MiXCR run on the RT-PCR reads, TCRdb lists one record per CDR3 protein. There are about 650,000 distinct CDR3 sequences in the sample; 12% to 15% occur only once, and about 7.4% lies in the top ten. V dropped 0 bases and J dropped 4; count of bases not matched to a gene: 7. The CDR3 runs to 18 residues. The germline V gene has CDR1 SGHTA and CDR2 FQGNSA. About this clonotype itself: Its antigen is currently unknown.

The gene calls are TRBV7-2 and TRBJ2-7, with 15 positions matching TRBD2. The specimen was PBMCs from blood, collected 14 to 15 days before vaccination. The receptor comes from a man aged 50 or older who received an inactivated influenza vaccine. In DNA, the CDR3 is TGTGCCAGCAGCTTAGCTGGACTAGCGGGGGGGCCTCCATACGAGCAGTACTTC. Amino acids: CASSLAGLAGGPPYEQYF.